The sequence of this T cell receptor beta chain was determined in a study of cytomegalovirus exposure and HLA in healthy donors. PCR employed 60 Vbeta and 13 Jbeta primers. Assay: immunoSEQ multiplex PCR; the TCRdb copy retains only in-frame clones and omits some. The record lists over 75,000 clones, of which the ten most abundant hold just over 5.5%. Trimming shortened V by 4 bases and J by 1 base, and 4 bases separated the two germline ends. The CDR3 length is 12 residues. Germline V gene sequence: CDR1 SNHLY, CDR2 FYNNEI. This chain connects TRBV2 to TRBJ1-1, with D unresolved. The source is a girl aged 10 to 17 in good health and CMV-seropositive. Sequencing was performed on PBMCs. CDR3 nucleotides: TGTGCCAGCAGTGTCAGGAACACTGAAGCTTTCTTT. Protein: CASSVRNTEAFF.